A selection of T cell receptor beta chains follows, all from one sample in a study of cytomegalovirus exposure and HLA in healthy donors. Method: immunoSEQ multiplex PCR; TCRdb's copy keeps in-frame clones and lacks some. The sample holds roughly 120,000 clones, 88% seen once. Sequenced input: PBMCs. These TCRs come from a young man in good health and CMV-seronegative. Each CDR3 is given with its conserved first and last residue. The D gene is left open where the match is weak. Clone size is shown for a subset of rows, as once, few, many or a class of expanded clone.

-	-	TRBJ2-3	TRBV7-9	TGTGCCAGCAGCCGTGACAGTGTTTGGACCACAGATACGCAGTATTTT	CASSRDSVWTTDTQYF
-	-	TRBJ2-7	TRBV9	TGTGCCAGCAGCGTAGCTGGTTCAGGGGTCGCTCTTGGCGAGCAGTACTTC	CASSVAGSGVALGEQYF
-	TRBD1	TRBJ2-7	TRBV5-5	TGTGCCAGCAGCTTGATTTCGACAGGGAACTACGAGCAGTACTTC	CASSLISTGNYEQYF
-	TRBD2	TRBJ2-7	TRBV10-3	TGTGCCACCAGACTAGCGGGAGTCCCGTCGGCTTCCGAGCAGTACTTC	CATRLAGVPSASEQYF
-	-	TRBJ2-5	TRBV5-1	TGCGCCAGCAGCGGAGAGGATGGGGCTCAGTACTTC	CASSGEDGAQYF
-	-	TRBJ2-1	TRBV11-3	TGTGCCAGCAGCTTGGACTCCCGCGAGCAGTTCTTC	CASSLDSREQFF
-	TRBD2	TRBJ2-1	TRBV28	TGTGCCAGCGGGTCTGGGACTAGCGGGCTTTACTCCTACAATGAGCAGTTCTTC	CASGSGTSGLYSYNEQFF
few	-	TRBJ1-2	TRBV13	TGTGCCAGCAGCTTAACAGGGAGAGGTGGCTACACCTTC	CASSLTGRGGYTF
-	TRBD2	TRBJ2-7	TRBV18	TGTGCCAGCTCACCAGGACGGGAGGGCTACGAGCAGTACTTC	CASSPGREGYEQYF
-	-	TRBJ2-2	TRBV30	TGTGCCTCACACCAGTTCGCGAACACCGGGGAGCTGTTTTTT	CASHQFANTGELFF
once	-	TRBJ1-4	TRBV4-1	TGCGCCAGCAGCCAGGGACCTGACAGGAGGTATGAAAAACTGTTTTTT	CASSQGPDRRYEKLFF
-	TRBD1	TRBJ1-1	TRBV11-3	TGTGCCAGCAGCTCGCGGACAGGGGAGACCACTGAAGCTTTCTTT	CASSSRTGETTEAFF
-	-	TRBJ2-7	TRBV5-6	TGTGCCAGCAGCCCTAGGACGGGGGTTGTCGAGCAGTACTTC	CASSPRTGVVEQYF
-	TRBD2	TRBJ2-7	TRBV19	TGTGCCAGCCAGGGACTAGCGAGTTACGAGCAGTACTTC	CASQGLASYEQYF
few	TRBD1	TRBJ1-1	TRBV30	TGTGCCTGGATGACAGGGCTGAACACTGAAGCTTTCTTT	CAWMTGLNTEAFF
-	TRBD1	TRBJ2-2	TRBV27	TGTGCCAGCAGTGCGCACGACAGGGTCGGGGAGCTGTTTTTT	CASSAHDRVGELFF
once	-	TRBJ1-5	TRBV7-2	TGTGCCAGCAGCTTCCGAGGACTCCAGGGCAATCAGCCCCAGCATTTT	CASSFRGLQGNQPQHF
-	-	TRBJ1-2	TRBV5-6	TGTGCCAGCAGCGCCTATAACTATGGCTACACCTTC	CASSAYNYGYTF
-	TRBD2	TRBJ2-3	TRBV6-5	TGTGCCAGCAGTTACGCCAGCGGGAGCGAGGCAGATACGCAGTATTTT	CASSYASGSEADTQYF
-	-	TRBJ2-2	TRBV28	TGTGCCAGCAGTTTAGCAGGGTCCGGGGAGCTGTTTTTT	CASSLAGSGELFF